This TCR beta chain was sequenced for a study of CD8 T cells in ankylosing spondylitis. Quantitative 5'-RACE was performed with molecular barcodes, and it yielded the TCR beta libraries. TCRdb re-called the 5' RACE reads through MiXCR, storing one row per CDR3 protein. The data show 230,000 or so distinct CDR3 sequences, 20% to 30% seen once. V lost 7 bases to trimming and J lost 7 bases; unmatched junction nucleotides: 12. The CDR3 loop spans 17 amino acids. Germline lookup yields CDR1 SEHNR and CDR2 FQNEAQ (reference sequence). Study-level results: Seemingly characteristic of ankylosing spondylitis blood was a TCR beta motif consisting of several highly homologous variants. Reportedly, significant enrichment of disease-linked clones occurred in matched ankylosing spondylitis synovial fluid. Clones linked with disease were CD8+ and fairly uncommon in the peripheral blood.

This clonotype was seen only a few times. Antigen unknown. The sample was blood, either unsorted or a sorted T cell fraction (not recorded which). This chain connects TRBV7-9 to TRBJ2-5, with 16 bases fitting TRBD2. The clonotype originates from a male donor with ankylosing spondylitis or in good health (not recorded which). CDR3 coding DNA: TGTGCCAGCACGGGGACTAGCGGGGGGGCCTTCATCGGGACCCAGTACTTC. It yields the protein CASTGTSGGAFIGTQYF.